The following is a T cell receptor beta chain sequence with its context. The antigen remains undetermined. The entry originates in a study of yellow fever vaccine responses in identical twins. Whole-study findings and limits: Among the twins, the vaccine T cell response reportedly seemed partly convergent and partly personalized.

MiXCR, applied by TCRdb to the RT-PCR reads, yields one record per CDR3 protein. The repertoire has over 20,000 distinct CDR3 sequences, 60% to 85% of them found once; the top ten carry more than 4.5%. Trimming removed 2 bases at V and 5 bases at J, with 9 bases between. CDR1 and CDR2 from the germline V gene are SEHNR and FQNEAQ (reference sequence). The CDR3 is 13 residues long. The sequence was obtained from a woman younger than 30 who received the yellow fever vaccine. The V and J genes are TRBV7-9 and TRBJ2-5; D ambiguous. The sequencing used T cells from blood (PBMCs), unsorted or a sorted subset (not recorded which), collected before or after yellow fever vaccination (not recorded which). The chain's CDR3 is CASSLLDGETQYF. Written as DNA, the CDR3 is TGTGCCAGCAGCTTACTAGATGGGGAGACCCAGTACTTC.